This TCR beta chain was retrieved from a study of CD8 T cells in Susac syndrome. An input of roughly 0.5 to 1 ug of RNA was subjected to reverse transcription using random hexamers. TCRdb independently ran MiXCR on the immunoSEQ multiplex PCR reads; one entry per CDR3 protein. The profile shows about 140,000 distinct CDR3 sequences, 90% to 95% of them singletons. The V gene's germline CDR1 is DFQATT and CDR2 SNEGSKA (reference sequence). Trimming shortened V by 1 base and J by 5 bases, and 12 bases separated the two germline ends. The CDR3 has 14 residues. This rearrangement joins TRBV20-1 to TRBJ2-1; weak D call: TRBD2 (5 bases). The specimen was CD8+ T cells from PBMCs. This clonotype originated in a human donor in good health. CDR3: CSARVPGNNNEQFF. CDR3 bases: TGCAGTGCTAGAGTGCCGGGGAATAACAATGAGCAGTTCTTC.